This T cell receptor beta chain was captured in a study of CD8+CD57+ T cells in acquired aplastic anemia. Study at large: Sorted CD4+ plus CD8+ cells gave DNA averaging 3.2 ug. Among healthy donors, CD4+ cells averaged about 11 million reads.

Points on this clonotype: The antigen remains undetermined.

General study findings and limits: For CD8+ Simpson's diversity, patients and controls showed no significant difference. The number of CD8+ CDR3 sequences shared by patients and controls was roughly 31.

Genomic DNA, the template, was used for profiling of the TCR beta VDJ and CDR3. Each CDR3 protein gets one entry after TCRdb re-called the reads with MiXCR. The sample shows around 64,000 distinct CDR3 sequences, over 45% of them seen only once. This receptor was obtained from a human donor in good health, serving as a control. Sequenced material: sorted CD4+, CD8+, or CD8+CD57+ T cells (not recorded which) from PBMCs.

The CDR3 sequence is CSVDRQGGEQYF. CDR3 nucleotides: TGCAGCGTTGATCGGCAGGGGGGCGAGCAGTACTTC. This sequence joins TRBV29-1 and TRBJ2-7, with D perhaps TRBD1 (7 bases). The CDR3 spans 12 residues. The ends were cut back, 3 bases at V and 6 bases at J, with 12 bases in the middle. Germline-derived CDR1 and CDR2 are SQVTM and ANQGSEA.